What follows are 19 T cell receptor beta chains derived from one specimen sequenced in a study of graft-versus-host responses after intestinal transplantation. TCRdb's table, derived via immunoSEQ multiplex PCR, lists solely in-frame clones and lacks some. The profile covers tens of thousands of clones, with nearly 85% appearing a single time and 0.35% to 0.5% taken by the ten largest. These TCRs are of unknown antigen specificity. The sequencing used unstimulated CD4+ T cells sorted from spleen or lymph node cells, collected before transplant. These receptors came from a human donor who was the organ donor for an intestinal transplant.

The CDR3 loop is CASTSTVQPQHF. CDR3 DNA sequence: TGTGCCAGCACTTCAACGGTCCAGCCCCAGCATTTT. This sequence joins TRBV28 and TRBJ1-5; D gene ambiguous. Trimming took off 7 bases at V and 7 bases at J, with 11 bases between the two ends. Germline values: CDR1 MDHEN, CDR2 SYDVKM. This CDR3 region has 12 residues.

V and J are TRBV14 and TRBJ2-7; 10 bases map to TRBD2. The J segment lost 4 bases and the V segment lost 4 bases, leaving 7 bases of the junction unmatched. CDR3 length: 15 residues. Germline CDR1 SGHDN, CDR2 FVKESK. The CDR3 DNA reads TGTGCCAGCAGCCCAGCGGGGGGGCCGACGTACGAGCAGTACGTC. Translating it yields CASSPAGGPTYEQYV.

The chain couples TRBV27 to TRBJ2-6, with 8 bases identical to TRBD1. Germline V gene sequence: CDR1 MNHEY, CDR2 SMNVEV (reference sequence). The V gene end was trimmed by 4 bases and the J gene end by 4 bases; junction bases not matched to a gene: 3. This CDR3 has 15 residues. CDR3 nucleotide sequence: TGTGCCAGCAGTTCGGACAGGGCCGGGGCCAACGTCCTGACTTTC. Its translation: CASSSDRAGANVLTF.

The V gene is TRBV5-1, the J gene TRBJ1-1, with TRBD1 matching 7 bases. CDR3 size: 13 residues. The germline gives CDR1 SGHRS, CDR2 YFSETQ. The V and J ends lost 4 bases and 1 base, in that order; junction bases with no gene match: 1. For the CDR3, the DNA is TGCGCCAGCAGCGGGGACAGGAACACTGAAGCTTTCTTT. Translating gives CASSGDRNTEAFF.

The V call is TRBV25-1, the J call TRBJ2-7; a possible D gene is TRBD1 (5 bases). The germline CDR1 and CDR2 sequences are MGHDK and SYGVNS. The CDR3 runs 13 residues. V was shortened by 4 bases and J by 2 bases, with 9 bases between the two germline ends. The CDR3 nucleotides are TGTGCCAGCAGTGCGGACACCCCCTACGAGCAGTACGTC. It yields the protein CASSADTPYEQYV.

This clone was recorded only once. This chain links TRBV5-6 with TRBJ1-2; no clear D gene. Germline assignment: CDR1 SGHDT and CDR2 YYEEEE. This CDR3 contains 13 residues. V was clipped by 4 bases and J by 4 bases, with 11 bases between them. The CDR3 bases are TGTGCCAGCAGCCTATCGGGGATCTATGGCTACACCTTC. It codes for CASSLSGIYGYTF. Supplemented by reference TRBV5-6 and TRBJ1-2, the full variable domain reads DAGVTQSPTHLIKTRGQQVTLRCSPKSGHDTVSWYQQALGQGPQFIFQYYEEEERQRGNFPDRFSGHQFPNYSSELNVNALLLGDSALYLCASSLSGIYGYTFGSGTRLTVV.

This clone occurred a few times. The genes are TRBV14 and TRBJ1-2; maybe TRBD1 (5 bases). The germline gives CDR1 SGHDN, CDR2 FVKESK. V was trimmed by 4 bases and J by 4 bases, leaving 13 bases between them. The CDR3 length is 14 residues. The CDR3 spells CASSRRGASYGYTF. CDR3 bases: TGTGCCAGCAGCCGAAGGGGCGCGAGCTATGGCTACACCTTC.

The rearrangement joins TRBV2 to TRBJ1-2, with unresolved D. The V and J ends lost 7 bases and 0 bases respectively, with 21 bases between them. The CDR3 consists of 17 residues. Looked up from germline, CDR1 is SNHLY and CDR2 is FYNNEI. CDR3: CASIPQIRSRPNYGYTF. In nucleotides, the CDR3 is TGTGCCAGCATTCCTCAGATAAGGAGCAGACCTAACTATGGCTACACCTTC.

DNA for the CDR3: TGTGCCAGCAGTTACTCCTACAGCTCCTACGAGCAGTACGTC. Translation gives CASSYSYSSYEQYV. The V and J genes are TRBV6-6 and TRBJ2-7, with D hard to call. The germline CDR1 and CDR2 sequences are MNHNY and SVGAGI (reference sequence). Trimming took off 0 bases at V and 0 bases at J, with 6 bases between the two ends. The CDR3 totals 14 residues.

This chain links TRBV19 with TRBJ1-2; weak D call: TRBD1 (5 bases). The germline CDR1 and CDR2 sequences are LNHDA and SQIVND (reference sequence). This CDR3 region has 15 residues. The V gene lost 8 bases and the J gene lost 0 bases, with 16 bases spanning the gap. CDR3 coding DNA: TGTGCCAGTCAATACCTGGCGGGACCTAACTATGGCTACACCTTC. Residues: CASQYLAGPNYGYTF.

V usage is TRBV5-1 and J usage is TRBJ1-2; D possibly corresponds to TRBD1 (6 bases). Germline V gives CDR1 SGHRS, CDR2 YFSETQ. The CDR3 length is 12 residues. V gave up 4 bases and J gave up 9 bases, with 13 bases separating them. The CDR3 sequence is CASSLDSMSYTF. For the CDR3, the DNA is TGCGCCAGCAGCCTGGACAGTATGAGCTACACCTTC.

The gene calls are TRBV5-1 and TRBJ1-4; 12 bases are shared with TRBD1. With V trimmed by 4 bases and J by 4 bases, 8 bases remained unmatched. This CDR3 has 17 residues. Looked up from germline, CDR1 is SGHRS and CDR2 is YFSETQ. In DNA, the CDR3 is TGCGCCAGCAGCCTCCGGGACAGGGGGCTTGGTAATGAAAAACTGTTTTTT. It yields the protein CASSLRDRGLGNEKLFF.

V is TRBV6-4 and J is TRBJ1-6; 10 bases are shared with TRBD1. This CDR3 region has 13 residues. The V gene end was trimmed by 4 bases and the J gene end by 10 bases; junction bases not matched to a gene: 1. CDR1 is MRHNA, CDR2 SNTAGT, per germline. The CDR3 spells CASSGDRGSPLHF. The CDR3 region has the DNA TGTGCCAGCAGTGGGGACAGGGGATCACCCCTCCACTTT.

To note about this clone: The same CDR3 is also encoded by other DNA sequences in this sample. The rearrangement links TRBV18 to TRBJ1-2; TRBD1 is a possible D gene (6 bases). Germline assignment: CDR1 KGHSH and CDR2 LQKENI. V was shortened by 2 bases and J by 5 bases, with 9 bases between the two germline ends. The CDR3 runs to 13 residues. CDR3 region: CASSPDRNYGYTF. Written as DNA, the CDR3 is TGTGCCAGCTCACCAGACAGGAATTATGGCTACACCTTC.

On this clone: The same CDR3 can be traced to other DNA sequences in this sample. This chain connects TRBV11-2 to TRBJ1-1, with D perhaps matching TRBD1 (6 bases). Trimming left V 5 bases short and J 0 bases short, with 13 bases between. The CDR3 covers 15 residues. Germline V gene lookup returns CDR1 SGHAT and CDR2 FQNNGV. The CDR3, as DNA: TGTGCCAGCAGCCCCGGACAGACCATGAACACTGAAGCTTTCTTT. Protein product: CASSPGQTMNTEAFF.

As concerns this clone: At one end, the junction sequence differs from germline, possibly due to a read error. V is TRBV15 and J is TRBJ1-2; 7 bases fit TRBD1. This CDR3 has 12 residues. Germline-derived CDR1 and CDR2 are LNHNV and YYDKDF (reference sequence). CDR3 amino acids: CATSRELGQYNF. CDR3 in DNA: TGTGCCACCAGCAGAGAGCTGGGACAGTACAACTTC.

The V gene is TRBV19, the J gene TRBJ2-3, with D uncertain. Germline-derived CDR1 and CDR2 are LNHDA and SQIVND (reference sequence). CDR3 length equals 14 residues. V was shortened by 0 bases and J by 0 bases, with 4 bases between the two germline ends. In nucleotides, the CDR3 is TGTGCCAGTAGTATAGATACTAGCACAGATACGCAGTATTTT. Protein product: CASSIDTSTDTQYF.

A few counts support this clone. The chain joins TRBV5-8 to TRBJ1-4; 7 bases fit TRBD1. With 4 bases clipped from V and 3 bases from J, the junction kept 6 bases outside the gene matches. CDR1 SGHTS and CDR2 YDEGEE come from the germline V gene. The CDR3 totals 15 residues. The CDR3 DNA reads as TGTGCCAGCAGCCTTTACAGGGGCCCTAATGAAAAACTGTTTTTT. Translated, it gives CASSLYRGPNEKLFF.

This clone has only one observation. The CDR3 region has the DNA TGTGCCAGCAGCTTAACTAGGCAAGAGACCCAGTACTTC. It codes for CASSLTRQETQYF. This chain joins TRBV11-3 and TRBJ2-5; D possibly corresponds to TRBD2 (5 bases). The CDR3 covers 13 residues. Trimming shortened V by 2 bases and J by 2 bases, and 6 bases separated the two germline ends. CDR1 SGHNT and CDR2 YENEEA come from the germline V gene. The entire variable domain, with the rest obtained from reference TRBV11-3 and TRBJ2-5, is as follows: EAGVVQSPRYKIIEKKQPVAFWCNPISGHNTLYWYLQNLGQGPELLIRYENEEAVDDSQLPKDRFSAERLKGVDSTLKIQPAELGDSAVYLCASSLTRQETQYFGPGTRLLVL.